This T cell receptor (beta chain) was identified in a study of blood T cells in healthy people across ages. The CDR3 covers 12 residues. Germline V gene lookup returns CDR1 MNHEY and CDR2 SVGEGT. The V end was cut by 7 bases, the J end by 13 bases, with 19 bases between. Of note for this clonotype: With a much larger clone just one base away, this may be a read error.

Combining a sample-barcoded 5' primer with a J-beta primer mix, a second PCR ran for 7 to 11 cycles. Using its own MiXCR run on the 5' RACE reads, TCRdb lists one record per CDR3 protein. The table has about 1.6 million distinct CDR3 sequences, approximately 32% seen once. The chain joins TRBV6-2 or TRBV6-3 to TRBJ2-5; D may correspond to TRBD1 or TRBD2 (5 bases each). The specimen sequenced was blood. The TCR comes from a woman in her 30s in good health. For the CDR3, the DNA is TGTGCCAGCAACCTGGGACGAGCCAACACGTACTTC. Translated, it gives CASNLGRANTYF.